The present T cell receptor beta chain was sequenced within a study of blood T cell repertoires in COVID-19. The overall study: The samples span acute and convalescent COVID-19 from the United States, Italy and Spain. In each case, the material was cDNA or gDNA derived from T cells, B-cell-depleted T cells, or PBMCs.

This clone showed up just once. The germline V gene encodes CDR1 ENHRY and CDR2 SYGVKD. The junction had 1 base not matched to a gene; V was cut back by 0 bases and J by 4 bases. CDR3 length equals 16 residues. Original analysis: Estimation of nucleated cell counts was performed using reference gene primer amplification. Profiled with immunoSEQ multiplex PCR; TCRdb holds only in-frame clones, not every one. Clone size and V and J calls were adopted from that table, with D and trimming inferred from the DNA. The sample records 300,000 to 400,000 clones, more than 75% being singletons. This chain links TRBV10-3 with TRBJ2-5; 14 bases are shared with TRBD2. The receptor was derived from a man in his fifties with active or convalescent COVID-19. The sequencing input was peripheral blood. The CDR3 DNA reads TGTGCCATCAGTGAGTCGGGGACTAGCGGGGGAGAGACCCAGTACTTC. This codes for CAISESGTSGGETQYF.